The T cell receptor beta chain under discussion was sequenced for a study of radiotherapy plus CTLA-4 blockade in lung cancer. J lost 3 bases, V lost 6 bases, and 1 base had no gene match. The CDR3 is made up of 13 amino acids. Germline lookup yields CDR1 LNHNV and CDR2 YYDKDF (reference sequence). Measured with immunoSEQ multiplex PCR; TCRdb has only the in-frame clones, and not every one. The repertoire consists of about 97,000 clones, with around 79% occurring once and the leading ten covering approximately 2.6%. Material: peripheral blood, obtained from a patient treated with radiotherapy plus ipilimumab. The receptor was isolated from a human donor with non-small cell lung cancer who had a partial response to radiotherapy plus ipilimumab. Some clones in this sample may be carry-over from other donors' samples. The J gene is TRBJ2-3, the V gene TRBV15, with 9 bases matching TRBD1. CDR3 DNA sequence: TGTGCCACCAGGACAGGGGGGACAGATACGCAGTATTTT. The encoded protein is CATRTGGTDTQYF.